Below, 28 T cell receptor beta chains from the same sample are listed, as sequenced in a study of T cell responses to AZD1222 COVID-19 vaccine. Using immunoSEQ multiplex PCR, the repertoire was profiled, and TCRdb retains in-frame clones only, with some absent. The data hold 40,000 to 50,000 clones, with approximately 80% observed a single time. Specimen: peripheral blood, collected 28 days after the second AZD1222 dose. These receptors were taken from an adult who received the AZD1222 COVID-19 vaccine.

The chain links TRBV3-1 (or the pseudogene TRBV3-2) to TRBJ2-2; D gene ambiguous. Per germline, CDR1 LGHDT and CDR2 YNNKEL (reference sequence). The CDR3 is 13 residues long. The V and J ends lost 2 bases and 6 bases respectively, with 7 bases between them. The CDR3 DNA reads TGTGCCAGCAGCCAATTGAGTCCCGGGGAGCTGTTTTTT. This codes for CASSQLSPGELFF.

In DNA, the CDR3 is TGTGCCAGCAGTTGGACAGCGAACACCGGGGAGCTGTTTTTT. It encodes CASSWTANTGELFF. The chain links TRBV6-2 or TRBV6-3 to TRBJ2-2, with D maybe TRBD1 (6 bases). V was trimmed by 4 bases and J by 0 bases, leaving 6 bases between them. From germline, CDR1 is MNHEY and CDR2 SVGEGT. The CDR3 runs to 14 residues.

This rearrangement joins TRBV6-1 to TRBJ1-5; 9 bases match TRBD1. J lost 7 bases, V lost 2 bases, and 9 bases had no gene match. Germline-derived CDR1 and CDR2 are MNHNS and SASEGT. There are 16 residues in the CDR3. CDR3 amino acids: CASSEPRTGGVQPQHF. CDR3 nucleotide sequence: TGTGCCAGCAGTGAACCGAGAACAGGGGGCGTACAGCCCCAGCATTTT.

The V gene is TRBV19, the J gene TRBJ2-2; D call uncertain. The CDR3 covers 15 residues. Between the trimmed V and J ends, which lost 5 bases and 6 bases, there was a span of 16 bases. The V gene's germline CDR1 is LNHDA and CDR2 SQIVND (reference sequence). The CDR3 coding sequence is TGTGCCAGTAGTCAGCGACAAGAACGGGCCGGGGAGCTGTTTTTT. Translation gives CASSQRQERAGELFF.

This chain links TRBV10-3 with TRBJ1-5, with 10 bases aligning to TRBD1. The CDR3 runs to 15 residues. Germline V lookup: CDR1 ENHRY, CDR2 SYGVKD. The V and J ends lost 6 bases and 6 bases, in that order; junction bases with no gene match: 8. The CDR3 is CAIRGTGTGVQPQHF. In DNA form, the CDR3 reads TGTGCCATCAGGGGGACCGGGACAGGGGTTCAGCCCCAGCATTTT.

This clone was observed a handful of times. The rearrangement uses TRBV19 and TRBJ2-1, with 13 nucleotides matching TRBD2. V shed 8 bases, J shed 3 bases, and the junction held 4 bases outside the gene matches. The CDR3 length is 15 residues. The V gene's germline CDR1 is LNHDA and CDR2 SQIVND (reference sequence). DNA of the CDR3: TGTGCCAGTTCGGGACTAGCGGGGTTCTACAATGAGCAGTTCTTC. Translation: CASSGLAGFYNEQFF.

CDR3 nucleotide sequence: TGTGCCAGCAGCGAGGGACAGGGGAGGACCTACGAGCAGTACTTC. Its protein product is CASSEGQGRTYEQYF. The chain uses TRBV9 and TRBJ2-7; 10 bases map to TRBD1. This CDR3 spans 15 amino acids. J lost 2 bases, V lost 3 bases, and 5 bases had no gene match. Germline values: CDR1 SGDLS, CDR2 YYNGEE.

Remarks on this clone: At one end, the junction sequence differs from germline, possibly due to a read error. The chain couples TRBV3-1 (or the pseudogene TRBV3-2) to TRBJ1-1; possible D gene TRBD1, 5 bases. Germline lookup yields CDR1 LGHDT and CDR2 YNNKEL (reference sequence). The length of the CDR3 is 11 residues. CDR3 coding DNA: TGTGCCAGCAGCTCCCAGGGATCGTCCTCTTTT. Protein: CASSSQGSSSF.

The DNA of the CDR3 is TGTGCCAGCAGTCCCGACTATAACCCCTACAATGAGCAGTTCTTC. It codes for CASSPDYNPYNEQFF. The chain joins TRBV27 to TRBJ2-1; D might be TRBD2 (5 bases). Germline CDR1 and CDR2: MNHEY and SMNVEV (reference sequence). Trimming took 5 bases from V and 2 from J, leaving 13 bases between them. The CDR3 is 15 amino acids.

CDR3 sequence (DNA): TGCGCCAGCAGCCAAGTACGTCGGGTGGTAGAGACCCAGTACTTC. Translation: CASSQVRRVVETQYF. This rearrangement joins TRBV4-1 to TRBJ2-5; D call uncertain. This CDR3 contains 15 residues. Germline assignment: CDR1 MGHRA and CDR2 YSYEKL. Trimming stripped 1 base from V and 4 bases from J, with 13 bases between.

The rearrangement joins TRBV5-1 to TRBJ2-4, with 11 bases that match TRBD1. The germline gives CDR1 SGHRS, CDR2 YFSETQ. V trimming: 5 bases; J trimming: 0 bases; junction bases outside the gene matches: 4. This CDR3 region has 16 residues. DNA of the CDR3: TGCGCCAGCAGGCCGGGACAGGGGGTAGCCAAAAACATTCAGTACTTC. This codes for CASRPGQGVAKNIQYF.

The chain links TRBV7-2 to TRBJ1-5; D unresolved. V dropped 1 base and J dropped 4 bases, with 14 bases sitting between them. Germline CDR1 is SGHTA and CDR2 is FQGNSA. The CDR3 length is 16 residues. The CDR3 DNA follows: TGTGCCAGCAGCTTAGTCGCCAGCCGGAAGAATCAGCCCCAGCATTTT. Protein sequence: CASSLVASRKNQPQHF.

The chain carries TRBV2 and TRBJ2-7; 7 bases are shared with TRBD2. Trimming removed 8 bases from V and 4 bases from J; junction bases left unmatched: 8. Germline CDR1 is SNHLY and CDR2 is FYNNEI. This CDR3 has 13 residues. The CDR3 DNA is TGTGCCAGCTCCGGCCAGCGGGGTTACGAGCAGTACTTC. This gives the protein CASSGQRGYEQYF.

The CDR3 bases are TGTGCCAGCAGCCTCGGGGCGAACTATGGCTACACCTTC. Translating gives CASSLGANYGYTF. The chain is built from TRBV6-5 and TRBJ1-2; a possible D gene is TRBD1 (5 bases). With 6 bases removed from V and 2 bases from J, the gap between germline ends came to 10 bases. From germline, CDR1 is MNHEY and CDR2 SVGAGI. This CDR3 has 13 amino acids.

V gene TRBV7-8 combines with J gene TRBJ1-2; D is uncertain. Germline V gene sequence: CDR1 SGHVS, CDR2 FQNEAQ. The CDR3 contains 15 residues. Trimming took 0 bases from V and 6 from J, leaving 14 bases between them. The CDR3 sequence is CASSLAAGRRDGYTF. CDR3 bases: TGTGCCAGCAGCTTAGCAGCAGGACGCAGAGATGGCTACACCTTC. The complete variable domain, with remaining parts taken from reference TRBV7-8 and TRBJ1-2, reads GAGVSQSPRYKVAKRGQDVALRCDPISGHVSLFWYQQALGQGPEFLTYFQNEAQLDKSGLPSDRFFAERPEGSVSTLKIQRTQQEDSAVYLCASSLAAGRRDGYTFGSGTRLTVV.

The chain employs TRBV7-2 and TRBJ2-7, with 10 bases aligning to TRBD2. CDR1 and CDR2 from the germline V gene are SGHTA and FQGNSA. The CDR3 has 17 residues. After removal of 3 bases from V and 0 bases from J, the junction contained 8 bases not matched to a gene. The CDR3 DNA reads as TGTGCCAGCAGCTTTGAGACTAGCGGGCTAATCTCCTACGAGCAGTACTTC. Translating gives CASSFETSGLISYEQYF.

The DNA of the CDR3 is TGTGCCAGTAGTATAGAAGGGGGACTAGCGGGCAGTGGGCAGTTCTTC. It specifies CASSIEGGLAGSGQFF. The chain employs TRBV19 and TRBJ2-1, with TRBD2 matching 12 bases. CDR1 LNHDA and CDR2 SQIVND come from the germline V gene (reference sequence). This CDR3 region has 16 residues. The junction had 9 bases not matched to a gene; V was cut back by 0 bases and J by 12 bases. The full variable domain, its missing parts supplied by reference TRBV19 and TRBJ2-1, is DGGITQSPKYLFRKEGQNVTLSCEQNLNHDAMYWYRQDPGQGLRLIYYSQIVNDFQKGDIAEGYSVSREKKESFPLTVTSAQKNPTAFYLCASSIEGGLAGSGQFFGPGTRLTVL.

CDR3 protein: CASGLGSGGTDTQYF. The CDR3 DNA sequence: TGTGCTAGTGGTTTGGGTAGCGGGGGAACAGATACGCAGTATTTT. V and J are TRBV12-5 and TRBJ2-3, with 9 bases that match TRBD2. CDR3 length equals 15 residues. With V trimmed by 1 base and J by 3 bases, 2 bases remained unmatched. Germline CDR1 reads LGHNT; CDR2 reads FRNRAP.

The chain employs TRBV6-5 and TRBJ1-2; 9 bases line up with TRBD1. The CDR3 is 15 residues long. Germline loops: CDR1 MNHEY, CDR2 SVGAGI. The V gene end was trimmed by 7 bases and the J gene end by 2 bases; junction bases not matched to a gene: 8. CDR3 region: CASTVPGQGNYGYTF. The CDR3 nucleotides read TGTGCCAGCACAGTACCGGGACAGGGAAACTATGGCTACACCTTC.

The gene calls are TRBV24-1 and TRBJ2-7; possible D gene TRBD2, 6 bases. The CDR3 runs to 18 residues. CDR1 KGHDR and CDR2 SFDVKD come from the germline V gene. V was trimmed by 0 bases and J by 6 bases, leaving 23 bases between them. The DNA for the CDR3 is TGTGCCACCAGTGATTTGAGGAAACAGGCAGTACCGGGACTCGAGCAGTACTTC. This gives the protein CATSDLRKQAVPGLEQYF.

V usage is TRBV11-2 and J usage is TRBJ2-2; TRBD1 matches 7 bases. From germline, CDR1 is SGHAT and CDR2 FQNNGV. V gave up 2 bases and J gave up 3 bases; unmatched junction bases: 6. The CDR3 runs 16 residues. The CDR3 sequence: CASSLRQGIYTGELFF. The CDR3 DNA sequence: TGTGCCAGCAGCTTAAGACAGGGAATTTACACCGGGGAGCTGTTTTTT.

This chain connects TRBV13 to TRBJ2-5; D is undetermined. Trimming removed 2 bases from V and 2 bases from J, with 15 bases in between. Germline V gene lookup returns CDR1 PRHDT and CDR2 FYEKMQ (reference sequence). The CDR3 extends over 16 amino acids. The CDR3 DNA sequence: TGTGCCAGCAGCTTACGGCTTCCGGGCAGTCAAGAGACCCAGTACTTC. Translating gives CASSLRLPGSQETQYF.

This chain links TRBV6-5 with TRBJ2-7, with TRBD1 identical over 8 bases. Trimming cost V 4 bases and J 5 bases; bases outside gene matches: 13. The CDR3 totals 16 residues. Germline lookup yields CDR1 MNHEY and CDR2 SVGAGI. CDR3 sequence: CASSFRLTGGVDEQYF. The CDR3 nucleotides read TGTGCCAGCAGTTTTCGGCTCACAGGGGGTGTTGACGAGCAGTACTTC.

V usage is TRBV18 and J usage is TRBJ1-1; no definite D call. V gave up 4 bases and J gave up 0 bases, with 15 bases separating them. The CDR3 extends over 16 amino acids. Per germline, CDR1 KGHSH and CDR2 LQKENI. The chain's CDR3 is CASSLVGSKMNTEAFF. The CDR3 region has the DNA TGTGCCAGCTCACTTGTGGGCAGTAAAATGAACACTGAAGCTTTCTTT.

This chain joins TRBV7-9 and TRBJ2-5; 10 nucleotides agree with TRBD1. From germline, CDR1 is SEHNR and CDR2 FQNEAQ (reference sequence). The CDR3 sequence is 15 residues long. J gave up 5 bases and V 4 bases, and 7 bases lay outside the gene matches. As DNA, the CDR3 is TGTGCCAGCAGCTCGGGGACAGGGGAATCGGAGACCCAGTACTTC. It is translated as CASSSGTGESETQYF.

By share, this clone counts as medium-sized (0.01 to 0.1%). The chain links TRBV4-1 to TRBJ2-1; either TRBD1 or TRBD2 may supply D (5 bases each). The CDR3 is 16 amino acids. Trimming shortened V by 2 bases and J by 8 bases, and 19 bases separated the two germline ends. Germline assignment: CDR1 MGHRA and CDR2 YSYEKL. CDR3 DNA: TGCGCCAGCAGCCAACCTAGGGACCCAGGAATCGATGAGCAGTTCTTC. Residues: CASSQPRDPGIDEQFF.

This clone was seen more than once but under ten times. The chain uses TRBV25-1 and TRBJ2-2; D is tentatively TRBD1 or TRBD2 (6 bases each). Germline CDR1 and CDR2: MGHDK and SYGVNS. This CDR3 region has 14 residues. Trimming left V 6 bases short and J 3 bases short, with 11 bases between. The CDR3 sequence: CASRAGHYTGELFF. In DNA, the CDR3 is TGTGCCAGCAGGGCGGGACACTACACCGGGGAGCTGTTTTTT.

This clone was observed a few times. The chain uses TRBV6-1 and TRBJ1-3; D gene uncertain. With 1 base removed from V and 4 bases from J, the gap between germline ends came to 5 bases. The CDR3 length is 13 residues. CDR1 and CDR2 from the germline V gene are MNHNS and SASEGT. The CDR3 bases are TGTGCCAGCAGTGAAGTCACAGGAAACACCATATATTTT. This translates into CASSEVTGNTIYF.